The clone carrying this T cell receptor beta chain was recorded a few times. No antigen is known for it. Germline V CDR1 and CDR2: SEHNR, FQNEAQ (reference sequence). J was trimmed by 4 bases and V by 4 bases; bases with no gene match: 7. The CDR3 consists of 15 residues. One entry per CDR3 protein, called by TCRdb with MiXCR from the reads. Of fewer than 650,000 distinct CDR3 sequences listed, approximately 40% are singletons. The sample originates from a study of T cell repertoires in cytomegalovirus infection. Overall study: CMV epitopes in the study were HLA-C-restricted (recently identified) and HLA-B-restricted (well studied). Public TCR beta signatures marked donors with CMV infection and the matching HLA. Study-wide findings and caveats: HLA-C-restricted CMV clonotypes gave the most frequent clonotype in two of eight donors. There were carriers of CMV plus the relevant HLA, and cumulative public TCR beta family frequency identified them.

V and J are TRBV7-9 and TRBJ1-2; the match to TRBD1 covers 9 bases. The receptor's source is a human donor in good health (CMV status not recorded). Some clones in this sample may be carry-over from other donors' samples. Sequences were derived from cultured PBMCs, sampled from culture after CMV antigen stimulation. CDR3 sequence: CASSWGTGSGYGYTF. CDR3 nucleotide sequence: TGTGCCAGCAGCTGGGGGACAGGGTCGGGCTATGGCTACACCTTC.